A selection of T cell receptor beta chains follows, all from one sample in a study of T-cell memory formation after mild COVID-19. TCRdb itself ran the 5' RACE reads through MiXCR, one entry per CDR3 protein. The sample holds 50,000 or so distinct CDR3 sequences, 9.3% seen once. The sequenced sample was PBMCs or a T cell subset sorted from them (not recorded which). The receptors here all came from an adult woman who had mild COVID-19 (a few samples of this study predate the infection). Cell type and time point are not known. Both conserved end residues are part of each CDR3. D genes are given only for firm matches. A clone size is listed for some rows: how often the clone was seen (once, few, many), or a class if it is expanded.

CDR3aa: CAGRGVLTEAFF
CDR3nt: TGTGCTGGGCGAGGGGTTCTCACTGAAGCTTTCTTT
d_gene: -
j_gene: TRBJ1-1
abundance: few
v_gene: TRBV6-2/TRBV6-3

CDR3aa: CASSFQDRFSPDTQYF
CDR3nt: TGTGCCAGCAGTTTCCAGGACAGGTTCTCGCCAGATACGCAGTATTTT
d_gene: TRBD1
j_gene: TRBJ2-3
abundance: -
v_gene: TRBV27

CDR3aa: CASSTGMETQYF
CDR3nt: TGCGCCAGCAGCACAGGGATGGAGACCCAGTACTTC
d_gene: -
j_gene: TRBJ2-5
abundance: -
v_gene: TRBV5-1

CDR3aa: CASSLYSDRVTDTQYF
CDR3nt: TGTGCCAGCAGCTTATATAGCGACAGGGTCACAGATACGCAGTATTTT
d_gene: TRBD1
j_gene: TRBJ2-3
abundance: many
v_gene: TRBV7-6

CDR3aa: CASAGDGFGSGANVLTF
CDR3nt: TGCGCCAGCGCGGGGGACGGTTTCGGTTCTGGGGCCAACGTCCTGACTTTC
d_gene: TRBD2
j_gene: TRBJ2-6
abundance: few
v_gene: TRBV5-1

CDR3aa: CAISQRPLSGELFF
CDR3nt: TGTGCCATCAGTCAGAGGCCTTTGTCCGGGGAGCTGTTTTTT
d_gene: -
j_gene: TRBJ2-2
abundance: -
v_gene: TRBV10-3

CDR3aa: CASSLVGTSSSYEQYF
CDR3nt: TGTGCCAGCAGCTTAGTGGGGACTTCAAGCTCCTACGAGCAGTACTTC
d_gene: -
j_gene: TRBJ2-7
abundance: few
v_gene: TRBV11-2

CDR3aa: CASSQGTGRTEAFF
CDR3nt: TGTGCCAGCAGCCAAGGGACAGGGAGGACTGAAGCTTTCTTT
d_gene: TRBD1
j_gene: TRBJ1-1
abundance: -
v_gene: TRBV3-1

CDR3aa: CASRRTRESYNEQFF
CDR3nt: TGTGCCAGCAGACGAACAAGAGAAAGCTACAATGAGCAGTTCTTC
d_gene: -
j_gene: TRBJ2-1
abundance: -
v_gene: TRBV6-5

CDR3aa: CASSPLAGRTDTQYF
CDR3nt: TGTGCCAGCAGCCCACTAGCGGGAAGAACAGATACGCAGTATTTT
d_gene: TRBD2
j_gene: TRBJ2-3
abundance: medium-sized
v_gene: TRBV7-6